The sequence of this T cell receptor beta chain was determined in a study of human T cells and chemical hapten exposure. In TCRdb, the RACE reads were re-called with MiXCR into one record per CDR3 protein. The sample includes tens of thousands of distinct CDR3 sequences, under 13% seen only once; the top ten take roughly 1.4%. Noted time point: patch test 1, 2 weeks after DPC sensitization. Treatment described: therapeutic diphenylcyclopropenone sensitization with weekly scalp DPC. Unfractionated whole blood was the source from which total RNA was extracted. V gave up 3 bases and J gave up 4 bases; unmatched junction bases: 7. The CDR3 spans 15 residues.

The source of this sequence is a woman between 50 and 59 years old with alopecia areata. Some clones in this sample may be carry-over from other donors' samples. The sample in question was whole blood, obtained in connection with sensitization to the hapten diphenylcyclopropenone (DPC). This chain links TRBV12-3 or TRBV12-4 with TRBJ1-1; 8 nucleotides agree with TRBD1. CDR3 coding DNA: TGTGCCAGCAGTTTTCAGGGGACAGGAGGCACTGAAGCTTTCTTT. Translation gives CASSFQGTGGTEAFF.